Listed here are 22 T cell receptor beta chains from one sample, sequenced in a study of cytomegalovirus exposure and HLA in healthy donors. Both 60 Vbeta primers and 13 Jbeta primers went into the PCR. Profiling relied on immunoSEQ multiplex PCR, and the TCRdb table lists in-frame clones only, not all of them. The table shows 95,000 to 150,000 clones, with about 81% occurring only once. Sequenced material: PBMCs. These receptors all stem from a woman aged 30 to 39 in good health and CMV-seronegative.

J is TRBJ2-7 and V is TRBV14, with TRBD2 matching over 10 bases. Germline CDR1 and CDR2: SGHDN and FVKESK. The trim removed 0 bases at V and 5 bases at J, leaving 4 bases unmatched. The CDR3 contains 15 residues. Here the CDR3 DNA reads TGTGCCAGCAGCCAAGAGTCAACTAGCGGGAACGAGCAGTACTTC. Translating gives CASSQESTSGNEQYF.

A word on this clone: This CDR3 is also generated by other DNA sequences in the sample. The chain is built from TRBV11-3 and TRBJ2-2; tentatively, D is TRBD2 (5 bases). Germline CDR1 reads SGHNT; CDR2 reads YENEEA. Trimming took off 5 bases at V and 5 bases at J, with 18 bases between the two ends. The CDR3 consists of 16 residues. For the CDR3, the DNA is TGTGCCAGCAGCCCTAGACCTTCTGGGAGTACCGGGGAGCTGTTTTTT. Translated: CASSPRPSGSTGELFF. The whole variable domain, remainder taken from reference TRBV11-3 and TRBJ2-2, is EAGVVQSPRYKIIEKKQPVAFWCNPISGHNTLYWYLQNLGQGPELLIRYENEEAVDDSQLPKDRFSAERLKGVDSTLKIQPAELGDSAVYLCASSPRPSGSTGELFFGEGSRLTVL.

In this sample, this clone turned up once. This chain connects TRBV19 to TRBJ2-3, with D possibly matching TRBD2 (6 bases). The CDR3 sequence is 15 residues long. The ends were cut back, 5 bases at V and 2 bases at J, with 14 bases in the middle. Germline V CDR1 and CDR2: LNHDA, SQIVND (reference sequence). The DNA of the CDR3 is TGTGCCAGTAGTCCCTCGGGAGTCTCCACAGATACGCAGTATTTT. It specifies CASSPSGVSTDTQYF.

The rearrangement uses TRBV7-3 and TRBJ2-3; maybe TRBD1 (6 bases). Looked up from germline, CDR1 is SGHTA and CDR2 is FQGTGA. The CDR3 length is 15 residues. V was clipped by 3 bases and J by 2 bases, with 12 bases between them. In DNA, the CDR3 is TGTGCCAGCAGCTTCACAGGGTCCCACACAGATACGCAGTATTTT. Its translation is CASSFTGSHTDTQYF. The variable domain in full, with the rest retrieved from reference TRBV7-3 and TRBJ2-3, is GAGVSQTPSNKVTEKGKYVELRCDPISGHTALYWYRQSLGQGPEFLIYFQGTGAADDSGLPNDRFFAVRPEGSVSTLKIQRTERGDSAVYLCASSFTGSHTDTQYFGPGTRLTVL.

V usage is TRBV6-1 and J usage is TRBJ2-2; no reliable D call. The germline CDR1 and CDR2 sequences are MNHNS and SASEGT. V was trimmed by 3 bases and J by 2 bases, leaving 4 bases between them. There are 13 residues in the CDR3. Written as DNA, the CDR3 is TGTGCCAGCAGTGACGGTAACACCGGGGAGCTGTTTTTT. Its translation is CASSDGNTGELFF.

The V and J genes are TRBV12-5 and TRBJ2-1, with TRBD2 identical over 7 bases. CDR3 length: 12 residues. The V and J ends lost 8 bases and 2 bases, in that order; junction bases with no gene match: 0. The V gene's germline CDR1 is LGHNT and CDR2 FRNRAP. The CDR3 DNA reads as TGTGCTAGTAGCGGGGCCTACAATGAGCAGTTCTTC. The encoded protein is CASSGAYNEQFF.

DNA of the CDR3: TGTGCCAGCAGCCACAAAGACAGGGATGGAAACACCATATATTTT. It translates to CASSHKDRDGNTIYF. This chain links TRBV14 with TRBJ1-3, with 7 nucleotides matching TRBD1. The CDR3 covers 15 residues. Losses at the gene ends were 3 bases for V and 3 bases for J; bases not matched to a gene: 5. The germline V gene has CDR1 SGHDN and CDR2 FVKESK.

The V and J genes are TRBV6-5 and TRBJ2-1; TRBD2 aligns across 11 bases. Germline trimming cut 5 bases from V and 2 bases from J; bases unmatched to any gene: 2. The CDR3 length is 15 residues. Germline V gene sequence: CDR1 MNHEY, CDR2 SVGAGI. This chain's CDR3 is CASSVLAGAYNEQFF. The CDR3 DNA reads TGTGCCAGCAGTGTACTAGCGGGGGCCTACAATGAGCAGTTCTTC.

V usage is TRBV5-1 and J usage is TRBJ1-2; weak D call: TRBD1 (6 bases). V lost 2 bases and J lost 5, with 13 bases in between. In germline, CDR1 is SGHRS, CDR2 YFSETQ. The CDR3 extends over 14 amino acids. CDR3 DNA: TGCGCCAGCAGCTTTGAGAGGGGGGGTTATGGCTACACCTTC. The encoded protein is CASSFERGGYGYTF.

Turning to this clone: The junction shows a germline mismatch at one end, possibly a read error. The V gene is TRBV7-9, the J gene TRBJ1-1, with D possibly being TRBD1 (5 bases). The CDR3 is made up of 16 amino acids. Germline V CDR1 and CDR2: SEHNR, FQNEAQ (reference sequence). The CDR3 DNA reads TGTTCCAGCAGCCCTGGATCAGGGAAACGAGTGGCTGAAGCTTTCTTT. Translation gives CSSSPGSGKRVAEAFF.

The chain joins TRBV27 to TRBJ1-1; possible D gene TRBD1, 6 bases. Germline V gene lookup returns CDR1 MNHEY and CDR2 SMNVEV (reference sequence). This CDR3 is 16 amino acids long. V was cut by 4 bases and J by 4 bases, with 19 bases left in between. The CDR3 here is CASSSQPTGRGTEAFF. In nucleotides, the CDR3 is TGTGCCAGCAGTTCGCAGCCAACAGGGAGGGGCACTGAAGCTTTCTTT.

The chain has TRBV7-9 and TRBJ2-4, with no clear D. This CDR3 has 12 amino acids. Trimming removed 1 base at V and 8 bases at J, with 6 bases between. Germline-derived CDR1 and CDR2 are SEHNR and FQNEAQ (reference sequence). The CDR3 protein is CASSLVSDIQYF. In DNA, the CDR3 is TGTGCCAGCAGCTTAGTTAGTGACATTCAGTACTTC.

The chain combines TRBV4-3 with TRBJ2-2; D ambiguous. The germline gives CDR1 LGHNA, CDR2 YSLEER. There are 13 residues in the CDR3. Trimming took off 1 base at V and 5 bases at J, with 5 bases between the two ends. The CDR3 bases are TGCGCCAGCAGCCAAGCCGGGACCGGGGAGCTGTTTTTT. Its translation: CASSQAGTGELFF.

This clone was observed a single time. The chain joins TRBV4-1 to TRBJ1-1; D is uncertain. Trimming left V 0 bases short and J 2 bases short, with 13 bases between. The CDR3 totals 16 residues. Germline V gene data show CDR1 as MGHRA and CDR2 as YSYEKL. The CDR3 DNA reads TGCGCCAGCAGCCAAGAAGGGAGTAGGGTCAACACTGAAGCTTTCTTT. It specifies CASSQEGSRVNTEAFF.

The chain links TRBV7-9 to TRBJ2-1; 8 bases line up with TRBD2. The CDR3 has 14 amino acids. The ends lost 4 bases at V and 6 bases at J; junction bases unmatched: 5. Germline loops: CDR1 SEHNR, CDR2 FQNEAQ (reference sequence). The chain's CDR3 is CASSSRLASNEQFF. CDR3 in DNA: TGTGCCAGCAGCTCCCGACTAGCGAGCAATGAGCAGTTCTTC.

The chain joins TRBV7-8 to TRBJ2-7, with D tentatively TRBD2 (6 bases). The CDR3 has 15 residues. V was clipped by 3 bases and J by 0 bases, with 12 bases between them. The germline V gene encodes CDR1 SGHVS and CDR2 FQNEAQ. The CDR3 reads CASSFIASDSYEQYF. The CDR3 coding sequence is TGTGCCAGCAGCTTTATCGCTAGCGACTCCTACGAGCAGTACTTC.

V and J are TRBV5-6 and TRBJ2-2; no clear D gene. Per the germline V gene, CDR1 is SGHDT and CDR2 is YYEEEE. CDR3 length equals 14 residues. V was cut by 4 bases and J by 9 bases, with 16 bases left in between. The DNA of the CDR3 is TGTGCCAGCAGCAACGAACCTAACGGGTGGGAGCTGTTTTTT. Translating it yields CASSNEPNGWELFF.

The chain recombines TRBV7-8 with TRBJ1-1; weak D call: TRBD1 (6 bases). This CDR3 region has 14 residues. Trimming shortened V by 1 base and J by 8 bases, and 14 bases separated the two germline ends. CDR1 is SGHVS and CDR2 is FQNEAQ in the germline V gene. The CDR3 spells CASSLVGGLREAFF. CDR3 in DNA: TGTGCCAGCAGCTTAGTGGGGGGGCTGAGGGAAGCTTTCTTT. Full variable domain (missing parts from reference TRBV7-8 and TRBJ1-1): GAGVSQSPRYKVAKRGQDVALRCDPISGHVSLFWYQQALGQGPEFLTYFQNEAQLDKSGLPSDRFFAERPEGSVSTLKIQRTQQEDSAVYLCASSLVGGLREAFFGQGTRLTVV.

The chain has TRBV12-5 and TRBJ2-1; D is perhaps TRBD1 (6 bases). The germline V gene has CDR1 LGHNT and CDR2 FRNRAP. The CDR3 has 16 residues. Trimming removed 3 bases at V and 0 bases at J, with 12 bases between. The CDR3 here is CASGFADRSSYNEQFF. The CDR3 coding sequence is TGTGCTAGTGGTTTCGCAGACAGGAGCTCCTACAATGAGCAGTTCTTC.

This clone was seen just once. The rearrangement links TRBV5-8 to TRBJ1-1, with a weak D call TRBD1 (5 bases). Germline-derived CDR1 and CDR2 are SGHTS and YDEGEE. The CDR3 is made up of 11 amino acids. V was trimmed by 4 bases and J by 5 bases, leaving 6 bases between them. The CDR3 loop is CASSGTTEAFF. The CDR3 DNA sequence: TGTGCCAGCAGCGGGACTACTGAAGCTTTCTTT.

The chain recombines TRBV11-3 with TRBJ1-4; maybe TRBD1 (6 bases). Germline V gene sequence: CDR1 SGHNT, CDR2 YENEEA. Trimming removed 9 bases from V and 7 bases from J, with 18 bases in between. The CDR3 runs 14 residues. The chain's CDR3 is CASTTTGWGEKLFF. In DNA, the CDR3 is TGTGCCAGTACAACAACAGGGTGGGGTGAAAAACTGTTTTTT.

This chain links TRBV12-5 with TRBJ2-2; D ambiguous. This CDR3 region has 13 residues. V lost 1 base to trimming and J lost 9 bases, with 9 bases between them. The germline gives CDR1 LGHNT, CDR2 FRNRAP. The CDR3 bases are TGTGCTAGTGGTTTGGGCAGTTACCGGGAGCTGTTTTTT. This gives the protein CASGLGSYRELFF.